This TCR beta chain was found in a study of cytomegalovirus exposure and HLA in healthy donors. Study-level background: Out of 150 million to 200 million T cells, an earlier analysis found fewer than 140 million unique TCR beta sequences in total.

There are a few counts of this clone. Its cognate antigen is unknown. The CDR3 is made up of 16 amino acids. Looked up from germline, CDR1 is MDHEN and CDR2 is SYDVKM. V was pared by 5 bases and J by 4 bases, with 13 bases of the junction left unmatched. PCR amplification relied on 60 Vbeta primers (plus 13 Jbeta primers). The repertoire was sequenced with immunoSEQ multiplex PCR; TCRdb's copy has only in-frame clones and lacks some. The table has under 150,000 clones, less than 80% seen once. Broader study findings: Most TCR sequences showed up rarely, but some public TCRs showed up in many donors. Later on, an analysis found that several of the most significant clusters appeared to be linked to common viral pathogens, which included parvovirus B19. Earlier findings revealed that most TCR beta V segments proved productive either about 90% or about 30% of the time.

The source material was PBMCs. The clonotype originates from a woman between 50 and 59 years old in good health and CMV-seropositive. The chain combines TRBV28 with TRBJ2-5, with TRBD2 identical over 7 bases. CDR3 DNA sequence: TGTGCCAGCAGTCCTCCCCGTCGGGCGGGGGTAGAGACCCAGTACTTC. The encoded protein is CASSPPRRAGVETQYF.